This is a list of T cell receptor beta chains from one sample in a study of cytomegalovirus exposure and HLA in healthy donors. Assay used: immunoSEQ multiplex PCR; TCRdb lists only in-frame clones, some missing. The profile shows 200,000 or so clones, around 88% of them singletons. The sample consisted of PBMCs. Source of these receptors: a woman between 18 and 30 years old in good health and CMV-seronegative. The conserved cysteine and the conserved F or W are not part of the CDR3 here.

CDR3aa,j_gene,v_gene
ASSGPGQGYQETQY,TRBJ2-5,TRBV6-6
ASSRGLDYYEQY,TRBJ2-7,TRBV27
AWSIVSGVTDTQY,TRBJ2-3,TRBV30
ASSSPGINQPQH,TRBJ1-5,TRBV7-2
ASSLDPQGAWEQY,TRBJ2-7,TRBV5-4
ASSLTSGRLSYNEQF,TRBJ2-1,TRBV27
ASSLGPRVKQPQH,TRBJ1-5,TRBV28
ASSLRQGSPSYT,TRBJ1-2,TRBV5-4
ASSQEMAGTNEKLF,TRBJ1-4,TRBV4-2
ASSQQGMNTEAF,TRBJ1-1,TRBV27
SVARTSGSNEQF,TRBJ2-1,TRBV29-1
ASSRWPQQY,TRBJ2-7,TRBV6-5
ASSGQGGNYGYT,TRBJ1-2,TRBV27
ASSFADNSYGYT,TRBJ1-2,TRBV5-1
ASSATVDEQY,TRBJ2-7,TRBV5-1
ASSIGGAEAAF,TRBJ1-1,TRBV5-1
ASSQYTGNPYEQY,TRBJ2-7,TRBV23-1
ASSSTGEYQETQY,TRBJ2-5,TRBV28
ASSIGRVSLDEQF,TRBJ2-1,TRBV19
ASSPRVWAAQY,TRBJ2-7,TRBV7-8
ASSLAPSGSSEQY,TRBJ2-7,TRBV7-2
ASSSGTGYTGELF,TRBJ2-2,TRBV5-6
ASSLGGLAASNEQF,TRBJ2-1,TRBV5-4
ASTSPTAGPSGVLNEQF,TRBJ2-1,TRBV7-9
ASSEAFSSGYEQY,TRBJ2-7,TRBV6-1
ASSYALTGTTEKLF,TRBJ1-4,TRBV6-6
ASSAGLAGGAYEQY,TRBJ2-7,TRBV14